Below, 30 T cell receptor beta chains from the same sample are listed, as sequenced in a study of CD8 T cells in ankylosing spondylitis. TCRdb called the 5' RACE reads again in MiXCR, with one record for every CDR3 protein. The sample contains 150,000 to 200,000 distinct CDR3 sequences, around a tenth of which appear only once. Sequencing was performed on blood, either unsorted or a sorted T cell fraction (not recorded which). The receptors were sampled from a male donor with ankylosing spondylitis or in good health (not recorded which).

In this sample, this clonotype turned up many times. The chain has TRBV6-5 and TRBJ1-2, with D maybe TRBD1 (5 bases). CDR3 length: 13 residues. Trimming took 0 bases from V and 8 from J, leaving 10 bases between them. Looked up from germline, CDR1 is MNHEY and CDR2 is SVGAGI. CDR3 DNA: TGTGCCAGCAGTTACTCGATCGGGGGAGGCTACACCTTC. It yields the protein CASSYSIGGGYTF.

Turning to this clonotype: Likely a read error: the CDR3 ends without its conserved phenylalanine or tryptophan. The chain has TRBV6-5 and TRBJ1-6; D gene ambiguous. This CDR3 spans 13 amino acids. Germline loops: CDR1 MNHEY, CDR2 SVGAGI. V gave up 3 bases and J gave up 10 bases, with 10 bases separating them. The CDR3 loop is CASSYSPQSPLHV. CDR3 in DNA: TGTGCCAGCAGTTATAGTCCACAGTCACCCCTCCACGTT.

This clonotype was detected ten times or more. The chain combines TRBV9 with TRBJ2-5; TRBD2 aligns across 11 bases. This CDR3 region has 16 residues. In germline, CDR1 is SGDLS, CDR2 YYNGEE. J lost 5 bases, V lost 4 bases, and 10 bases had no gene match. The CDR3 sequence: CASSPSPGLAAETQYF. The CDR3 DNA sequence: TGTGCCAGCAGCCCCTCGCCGGGACTAGCGGCGGAGACCCAGTACTTC.

V usage is TRBV7-9 and J usage is TRBJ2-7, with TRBD2 identical over 8 bases. With 7 bases clipped from V and 3 bases from J, the junction kept 8 bases outside the gene matches. The CDR3 spans 14 residues. From germline, CDR1 is SEHNR and CDR2 FQNEAQ (reference sequence). The CDR3 sequence is CASTVAGLNYEQYF. The CDR3 nucleotides read TGTGCCAGCACCGTAGCGGGACTCAACTACGAGCAGTACTTC.

This clonotype was seen repeatedly, ten times or more. The chain recombines TRBV5-1 with TRBJ2-5; unclear D gene. Germline CDR1 reads SGHRS; CDR2 reads YFSETQ. This CDR3 region has 14 residues. Between the trimmed V and J ends, which lost 0 bases and 1 base, there was a span of 7 bases. The CDR3 DNA reads as TGCGCCAGCAGCTTGGGTCGGGTCCAAGAGACCCAGTACTTC. Its protein product is CASSLGRVQETQYF.

This clonotype was found a few times. This rearrangement joins TRBV4-3 to TRBJ1-1, with no clear D. Per the germline V gene, CDR1 is LGHNA and CDR2 is YSLEER. V was trimmed by 4 bases and J by 3 bases, leaving 12 bases between them. CDR3 length: 14 residues. The chain's CDR3 is CASSPSTWYTEAFF. The CDR3 DNA sequence: TGCGCCAGCAGCCCATCGACTTGGTACACTGAAGCTTTCTTT.

The J gene is TRBJ2-1, the V gene TRBV6-5; 9 positions match TRBD1. The CDR3 spans 15 residues. Trimming at V came to 5 bases and at J to 7 bases, leaving 9 bases not matched to a gene. The germline V gene has CDR1 MNHEY and CDR2 SVGAGI. CDR3 nucleotide sequence: TGTGCCAGCAGTCTTCCAGGACAGGGGTTGAATGAGCAGTTCTTC. This encodes CASSLPGQGLNEQFF.

This clonotype occurred a few times. The genes are TRBV7-8 and TRBJ2-1; 8 bases align to TRBD1. Looked up from germline, CDR1 is SGHVS and CDR2 is FQNEAQ. CDR3 length equals 15 residues. V lost 5 bases to trimming and J lost 4 bases; unmatched junction nucleotides: 7. The chain's CDR3 is CASSPRTGTYNEQFF. The CDR3 region has the DNA TGTGCCAGCAGCCCCAGGACAGGGACTTACAATGAGCAGTTCTTC. Full variable domain (outside the CDR3, taken from reference TRBV7-8 and TRBJ2-1): GAGVSQSPRYKVAKRGQDVALRCDPISGHVSLFWYQQALGQGPEFLTYFQNEAQLDKSGLPSDRFFAERPEGSVSTLKIQRTQQEDSAVYLCASSPRTGTYNEQFFGPGTRLTVL.

This clonotype was seen ten or more times. This chain joins TRBV3-1 and TRBJ1-2; no clear D. The germline V gene encodes CDR1 LGHDT and CDR2 YNNKEL (reference sequence). The CDR3 is 15 residues long. V lost 5 bases and J 4 bases, leaving 17 bases between the germline ends. CDR3 loop: CASSAHRPPGYGYTF. The CDR3 DNA reads TGTGCCAGCAGCGCACATCGCCCCCCGGGCTATGGCTACACCTTC.

The CDR3 here is CASSRQGAGAQYF. For the CDR3, the DNA is TGTGCCAGCAGTCGACAGGGGGCCGGTGCGCAGTATTTT. The chain carries TRBV6-2 or TRBV6-3 and TRBJ2-3; 10 positions agree with TRBD1. This CDR3 is built from 13 residues. The trim removed 5 bases at V and 10 bases at J, leaving 6 bases unmatched. CDR1 MNHEY and CDR2 SVGEGT come from the germline V gene.

This clonotype was recorded many times. The chain has TRBV5-1 and TRBJ2-7; 9 nucleotides match TRBD1. This CDR3 comprises 15 residues. V shed 0 bases and J 4 bases; nucleotides not matched to a gene: 5. The germline CDR1 and CDR2 sequences are SGHRS and YFSETQ. CDR3 nucleotide sequence: TGCGCCAGCAGCTTGGGGGACAGGGATACTTACGAGCAGTACTTC. Encoded protein: CASSLGDRDTYEQYF.

This clonotype was seen only a few times. The J gene is TRBJ1-4, the V gene TRBV28; D is unresolved. The CDR3 consists of 12 residues. The germline CDR1 and CDR2 sequences are MDHEN and SYDVKM. V lost 7 bases and J lost 8, with 11 bases in between. CDR3 coding DNA: TGTGCCAGCAACGAGATCGGGGAAAAACTGTTTTTT. Translated, it gives CASNEIGEKLFF. Full variable domain (rest looked up from reference TRBV28 and TRBJ1-4): DVKVTQSSRYLVKRTGEKVFLECVQDMDHENMFWYRQDPGLGLRLIYFSYDVKMKEKGDIPEGYSVSREKKERFSLILESASTNQTSMYLCASNEIGEKLFFGSGTQLSVL.

This clonotype occurred many times. The chain couples TRBV4-3 to TRBJ1-4, with D possibly TRBD1 on 6 matching bases. This CDR3 region has 18 residues. The germline V gene has CDR1 LGHNA and CDR2 YSLEER. V lost 0 bases and J 3 bases, leaving 17 bases between the germline ends. CDR3 coding DNA: TGCGCCAGCAGCCAAGATAGGGATATCGGGGGCCCTAATGAAAAACTGTTTTTT. Protein sequence: CASSQDRDIGGPNEKLFF.

There are many counts of this clonotype. The chain recombines TRBV20-1 with TRBJ2-2, with D tentatively TRBD2 (6 bases). The CDR3 covers 17 residues. The germline gives CDR1 DFQATT, CDR2 SNEGSKA (reference sequence). V shed 1 base and J shed 4 bases, with 19 bases lying between them. CDR3 coding DNA: TGCAGTGCTAGAGGCACGGGGAGGTGGGAGAGCACCGGGGAGCTGTTTTTT. This encodes CSARGTGRWESTGELFF.

The chain recombines TRBV3-1 with TRBJ2-1; tentatively, D is TRBD2 (6 bases). This CDR3 has 17 residues. CDR1 and CDR2 from the germline V gene are LGHDT and YNNKEL (reference sequence). Trimming left V 3 bases short and J 2 bases short, with 17 bases between. CDR3: CASSHIEGRFTYNEQFF. In nucleotides, the CDR3 is TGTGCCAGCAGCCACATAGAGGGGAGGTTTACCTACAATGAGCAGTTCTTC.

In its sample, this clonotype was seen many times. The chain is built from TRBV29-1 and TRBJ1-1; D unclear. V was clipped by 5 bases and J by 6 bases, with 7 bases between them. Germline V gene lookup returns CDR1 SQVTM and CDR2 ANQGSEA. This CDR3 has 10 amino acids. CDR3 nucleotides: TGCAGCGTTCGTAGAGCTGAAGCTTTCTTT. This encodes CSVRRAEAFF.

J is TRBJ1-5 and V is TRBV27, with 9 bases lining up with TRBD1. The V and J ends lost 7 bases and 0 bases, in that order; junction bases with no gene match: 4. CDR3 length equals 15 residues. Germline values: CDR1 MNHEY, CDR2 SMNVEV (reference sequence). CDR3 in amino acids: CASKPGQGSNQPQHF. DNA for the CDR3: TGTGCCAGCAAACCGGGACAGGGTAGCAATCAGCCCCAGCATTTT.

Ten or more counts support this clonotype. The V and J genes are TRBV12-3 or TRBV12-4 and TRBJ2-5; D remains ambiguous. This CDR3 contains 14 residues. Trimming removed 6 bases from V and 4 bases from J, with 15 bases in between. The CDR3 nucleotides are TGTGCCAGCAGCCACGATTTGGGCGGAGAGACCCAGTACTTC. It is translated as CASSHDLGGETQYF.

A few counts support this clonotype. The chain carries TRBV6-1 and TRBJ2-3; the match to TRBD2 covers 7 bases. Germline V lookup: CDR1 MNHNS, CDR2 SASEGT. The V gene end was trimmed by 6 bases and the J gene end by 0 bases; junction bases not matched to a gene: 6. There are 15 residues in the CDR3. CDR3 sequence: CASRERGSSTDTQYF. The CDR3 bases are TGTGCCAGCAGGGAGCGGGGTTCTAGCACAGATACGCAGTATTTT.

This clonotype has only a few counts. The V and J genes are TRBV13 and TRBJ2-7; D perhaps matches TRBD2 (6 bases). V lost 3 bases and J 1 base, leaving 13 bases between the germline ends. Germline V gene lookup returns CDR1 PRHDT and CDR2 FYEKMQ (reference sequence). The CDR3 spans 15 residues. The CDR3 here is CASSLGGWNSYEQYF. The CDR3 DNA is TGTGCCAGCAGCTTGGGGGGATGGAATTCCTACGAGCAGTACTTC.

This rearrangement joins TRBV6-1 to TRBJ1-5; D possibly corresponds to TRBD1 (6 bases). Trimming stripped 4 bases from V and 2 bases from J, with 12 bases between. The CDR3 spans 15 residues. CDR1 MNHNS and CDR2 SASEGT come from the germline V gene. The CDR3 nucleotides are TGTGCCAGCAGTGCTACAGGGCTTGGCAATCAGCCCCAGCATTTT. It specifies CASSATGLGNQPQHF.

In its sample, this clonotype was seen a few times. The chain uses TRBV20-1 and TRBJ2-2, with TRBD2 matching 7 bases. Germline trimming cut 3 bases from V and 0 bases from J; bases unmatched to any gene: 1. This CDR3 is 14 amino acids long. Looked up from germline, CDR1 is DFQATT and CDR2 is SNEGSKA (reference sequence). The CDR3 nucleotides are TGCAGTGCTAGTCGGGGGGCGAACACCGGGGAGCTGTTTTTT. It is translated as CSASRGANTGELFF.

At least ten counts were recorded for this clonotype. The chain couples TRBV20-1 to TRBJ2-1; TRBD2 matches 10 bases. The CDR3 spans 15 residues. Germline V gene sequence: CDR1 DFQATT, CDR2 SNEGSKA (reference sequence). The ends lost 0 bases at V and 8 bases at J; junction bases unmatched: 7. The CDR3: CSARDVPSGSYEQFF. CDR3 bases: TGCAGTGCTAGAGACGTGCCTAGCGGGAGTTATGAGCAGTTCTTC.

This clonotype has ten or more counts. The rearrangement links TRBV7-8 to TRBJ2-3; D is possibly TRBD2 (5 bases). The CDR3 spans 14 residues. V dropped 2 bases and J dropped 0 bases, with 6 bases sitting between them. Looked up from germline, CDR1 is SGHVS and CDR2 is FQNEAQ. The CDR3 reads CASSLRGSTDTQYF. The CDR3 DNA reads TGTGCCAGCAGCTTACGGGGTAGCACAGATACGCAGTATTTT.

The chain recombines TRBV11-1 with TRBJ2-1; TRBD1 agrees at 7 bases. J was trimmed by 2 bases and V by 6 bases; bases with no gene match: 10. CDR1 is SGHAT, CDR2 FQDESV, per germline (reference sequence). This CDR3 region has 16 residues. CDR3: CASRVEGQGAYNEQFF. The CDR3 DNA reads TGTGCCAGCAGGGTCGAGGGGCAGGGGGCCTACAATGAGCAGTTCTTC.

This clonotype was observed many times. As DNA, the CDR3 is TGCGCCAGCAGCTTGTGGCAGGGTCGGCACACTGCCTACGAGCAGTACTTC. Translated: CASSLWQGRHTAYEQYF. This sequence joins TRBV5-1 and TRBJ2-7; D possibly corresponds to TRBD1 (5 bases). Germline loops: CDR1 SGHRS, CDR2 YFSETQ. Trimming stripped 1 base from V and 2 bases from J, with 19 bases between. This CDR3 spans 17 amino acids.

This clonotype has ten or more counts. The chain has TRBV12-5 and TRBJ1-5; possible D gene TRBD1, 6 bases. The V end lost 0 bases, the J end lost 4 bases, and 16 bases lay between the germline ends. Germline lookup yields CDR1 LGHNT and CDR2 FRNRAP. This CDR3 comprises 17 residues. CDR3 sequence (DNA): TGTGCTAGTGGTTTGGTAATGGGAGGGCAGGGGAATCAGCCCCAGCATTTT. This sequence encodes CASGLVMGGQGNQPQHF. The whole variable domain, remainder taken from reference TRBV12-5 and TRBJ1-5, is DARVTQTPRHKVTEMGQEVTMRCQPILGHNTVFWYRQTMMQGLELLAYFRNRAPLDDSGMPKDRFSAEMPDATLATLKIQPSEPRDSAVYFCASGLVMGGQGNQPQHFGDGTRLSIL.

This clonotype was seen at least ten times. The V call is TRBV6-2 or TRBV6-3, the J call TRBJ2-5; no firm D call. CDR3 length equals 13 residues. Trimming cost V 3 bases and J 1 base, with 6 bases left between them. Germline lookup yields CDR1 MNHEY and CDR2 SVGEGT. The DNA for the CDR3 is TGTGCCAGCAGTTATGACATCCAAGAGACCCAGTACTTC. This encodes CASSYDIQETQYF.

This clonotype occurred a few times. The chain uses TRBV7-2 and TRBJ2-4; 7 bases are a match to TRBD2. Germline loops: CDR1 SGHTA, CDR2 FQGNSA. V lost 4 bases to trimming and J lost 8 bases; unmatched junction nucleotides: 14. CDR3 length equals 16 residues. The CDR3 region has the DNA TGTGCCAGCAGCTCGGTGGGCGGCGGGAGTGCGTACATTCAGTACTTC. It is translated as CASSSVGGGSAYIQYF.

This clonotype showed up many times. The chain is built from TRBV5-1 and TRBJ1-3; D remains unclear. CDR1 SGHRS and CDR2 YFSETQ come from the germline V gene. This CDR3 contains 16 residues. V was trimmed by 0 bases and J by 0 bases, leaving 10 bases between them. The CDR3 DNA follows: TGCGCCAGCAGCTTGGATGGACCACACTCTGGAAACACCATATATTTT. Translating it yields CASSLDGPHSGNTIYF.